The 7 T cell receptor beta chains given below trace back to one sample, sequenced in a study of Ad26.COV2.S vaccination and SARS-CoV-2 variants. Described treatment: approximately 18 received Ad26.COV2.S at low or high dose, single or two shots; about 5 received placebo; per-sample allocation not given. Samples were taken on day 63 after the first vaccine or placebo injection. Profiled with immunoSEQ multiplex PCR; TCRdb holds only in-frame clones, not every one. The table lists roughly 350,000 clones, 80% to 90% of them singletons, with around 10% in the top ten. The specimen was peripheral blood, collected in a trial of Ad26.COV2.S vaccine versus placebo. The receptors were sampled from a person between 18 and 65 years old who received the Ad26.COV2.S COVID-19 vaccine or a placebo.

V usage is TRBV5-4 and J usage is TRBJ2-2, with TRBD2 matching over 7 bases. Germline CDR1 reads SGHNT; CDR2 reads YYREEE (reference sequence). Losses at the gene ends were 3 bases for V and 3 bases for J; bases not matched to a gene: 5. The CDR3 extends over 15 amino acids. The CDR3: CASSSRTRDTGELFF. The CDR3 bases are TGTGCCAGCAGCTCCAGGACTAGAGACACCGGGGAGCTGTTTTTT.

This chain uses TRBV5-4 with TRBJ1-6, with no clear D. Trimming took 0 bases from V and 8 from J, leaving 9 bases between them. Germline V gene data show CDR1 as SGHNT and CDR2 as YYREEE (reference sequence). This CDR3 has 14 residues. The CDR3 DNA is TGTGCCAGCAGCTTGGTAGACCTAGATTCACCCCTCCACTTT. Protein: CASSLVDLDSPLHF.

The CDR3, as DNA: TGTGCCAGCAGCGTCCCCGAACCTCTCCGGGACCTTGAAGCTTTCTTT. This sequence encodes CASSVPEPLRDLEAFF. The gene calls are TRBV9 and TRBJ1-1; a weak D match, TRBD1 (5 bases). The CDR3 consists of 16 residues. Trimming cost V 2 bases and J 7 bases, with 21 bases left between them. Germline assignment: CDR1 SGDLS and CDR2 YYNGEE.

The chain couples TRBV19 to TRBJ2-1; D might be TRBD2 (6 bases). Germline CDR1 reads LNHDA; CDR2 reads SQIVND (reference sequence). Trimming stripped 3 bases from V and 0 bases from J, with 12 bases between. This CDR3 is built from 16 residues. In DNA form, the CDR3 reads TGTGCCAGTAGTATTACTCTAGCGCGCTCCTACAATGAGCAGTTCTTC. It codes for CASSITLARSYNEQFF.

This chain connects TRBV19 to TRBJ1-5, with D hard to call. V shed 3 bases and J shed 4 bases, with 10 bases lying between them. Per the germline V gene, CDR1 is LNHDA and CDR2 is SQIVND (reference sequence). The CDR3 loop spans 14 amino acids. CDR3 residues: CASSMVAVNQPQHF. DNA for the CDR3: TGTGCCAGTAGTATGGTGGCGGTGAATCAGCCCCAGCATTTT.

The chain joins TRBV3-1 (or the pseudogene TRBV3-2) to TRBJ2-3; tentative D call: TRBD2 (5 bases). The CDR3 totals 17 residues. The V gene's germline CDR1 is LGHDT and CDR2 YNNKEL (reference sequence). Trimming took off 3 bases at V and 2 bases at J, with 18 bases between the two ends. The CDR3 loop reads CASSQLKQTIFTDTQYF. For the CDR3, the DNA is TGTGCCAGCAGCCAGCTAAAGCAGACTATCTTCACAGATACGCAGTATTTT.

The rearrangement uses TRBV11-2 and TRBJ1-5; D gene unclear. This CDR3 spans 15 amino acids. The ends were cut back, 3 bases at V and 2 bases at J, with 11 bases in the middle. Germline CDR1 SGHAT, CDR2 FQNNGV. CDR3 loop: CASSFNMGRNQPQHF. In DNA, the CDR3 is TGTGCCAGCAGCTTCAATATGGGTCGCAATCAGCCCCAGCATTTT.